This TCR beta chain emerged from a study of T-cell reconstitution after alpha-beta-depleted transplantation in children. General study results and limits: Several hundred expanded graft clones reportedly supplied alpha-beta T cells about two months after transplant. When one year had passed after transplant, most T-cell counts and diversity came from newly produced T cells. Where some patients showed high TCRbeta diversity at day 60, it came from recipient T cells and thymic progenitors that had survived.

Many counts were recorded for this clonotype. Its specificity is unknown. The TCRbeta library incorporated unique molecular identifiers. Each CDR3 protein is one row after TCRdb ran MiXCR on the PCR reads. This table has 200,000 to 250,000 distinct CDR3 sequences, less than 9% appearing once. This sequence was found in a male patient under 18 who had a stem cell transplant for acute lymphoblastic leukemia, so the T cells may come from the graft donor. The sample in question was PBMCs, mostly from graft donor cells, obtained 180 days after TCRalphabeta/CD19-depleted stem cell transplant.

CDR3 nucleotide sequence: TGTGCCAGCTCACTTCTACAGGGGAGTAATTCACCCCTCCACTTT. As protein: CASSLLQGSNSPLHF. This chain joins TRBV18 and TRBJ1-6; TRBD1 aligns across 7 bases. This CDR3 spans 15 amino acids. V dropped 4 bases and J dropped 6; count of bases not matched to a gene: 6. Germline CDR1 is KGHSH and CDR2 is LQKENI.